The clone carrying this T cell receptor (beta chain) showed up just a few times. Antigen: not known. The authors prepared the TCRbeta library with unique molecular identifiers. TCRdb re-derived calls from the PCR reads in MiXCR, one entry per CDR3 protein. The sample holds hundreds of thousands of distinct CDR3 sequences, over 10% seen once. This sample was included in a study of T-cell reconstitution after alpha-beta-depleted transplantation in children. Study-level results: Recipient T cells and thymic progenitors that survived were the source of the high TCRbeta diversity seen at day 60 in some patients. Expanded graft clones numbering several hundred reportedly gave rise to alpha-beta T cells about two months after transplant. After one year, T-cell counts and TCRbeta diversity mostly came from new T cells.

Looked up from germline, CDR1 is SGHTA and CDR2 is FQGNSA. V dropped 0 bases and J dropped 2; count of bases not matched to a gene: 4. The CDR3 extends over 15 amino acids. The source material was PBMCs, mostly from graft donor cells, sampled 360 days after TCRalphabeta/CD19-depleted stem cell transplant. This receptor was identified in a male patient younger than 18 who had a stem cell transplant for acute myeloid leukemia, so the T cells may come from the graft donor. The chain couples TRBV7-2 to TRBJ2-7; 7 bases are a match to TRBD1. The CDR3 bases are TGTGCCAGCAGCTTAGCGACAGGGTATGCCTACGAGCAGTACTTC. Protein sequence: CASSLATGYAYEQYF. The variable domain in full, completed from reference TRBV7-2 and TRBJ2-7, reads GAGVSQSPSNKVTEKGKDVELRCDPISGHTALYWYRQSLGQGLEFLIYFQGNSAPDKSGLPSDRFSAERTGGSVSTLTIQRTQQEDSAVYLCASSLATGYAYEQYFGPGTRLTVT.